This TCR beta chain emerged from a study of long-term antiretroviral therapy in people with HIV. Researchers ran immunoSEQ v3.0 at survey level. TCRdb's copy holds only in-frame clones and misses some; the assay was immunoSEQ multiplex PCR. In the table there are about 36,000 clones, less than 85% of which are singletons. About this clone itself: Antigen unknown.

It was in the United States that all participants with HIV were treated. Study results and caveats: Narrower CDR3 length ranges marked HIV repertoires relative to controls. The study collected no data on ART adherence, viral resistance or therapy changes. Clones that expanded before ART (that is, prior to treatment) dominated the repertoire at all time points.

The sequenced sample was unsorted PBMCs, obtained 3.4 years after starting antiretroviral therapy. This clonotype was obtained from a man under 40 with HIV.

The CDR3 reads CASSGSGSLHEQFF. The CDR3 nucleotides are TGTGCCAGCAGCGGTAGCGGGAGTCTCCATGAGCAGTTCTTC. This chain links TRBV11-2 with TRBJ2-1; 9 bases match TRBD2. This CDR3 is 14 amino acids long. The ends lost 5 bases at V and 8 bases at J; junction bases unmatched: 7. The germline gives CDR1 SGHAT, CDR2 FQNNGV. Drawing the rest from reference TRBV11-2 and TRBJ2-1, the complete variable domain is EAGVAQSPRYKIIEKRQSVAFWCNPISGHATLYWYQQILGQGPKLLIQFQNNGVVDDSQLPKDRFSAERLKGVDSTLKIQPAKLEDSAVYLCASSGSGSLHEQFFGPGTRLTVL.